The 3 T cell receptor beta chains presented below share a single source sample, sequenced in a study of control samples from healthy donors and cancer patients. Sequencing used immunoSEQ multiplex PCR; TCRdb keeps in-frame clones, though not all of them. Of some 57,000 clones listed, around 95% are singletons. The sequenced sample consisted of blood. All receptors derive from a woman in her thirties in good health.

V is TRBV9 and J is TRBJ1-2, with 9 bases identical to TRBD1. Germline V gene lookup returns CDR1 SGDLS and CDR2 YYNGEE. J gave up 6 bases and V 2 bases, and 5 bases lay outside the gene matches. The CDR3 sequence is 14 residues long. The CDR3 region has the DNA TGTGCCAGCAGCGTCGGACAGGGGTTAAATGGCTACACCTTC. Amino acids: CASSVGQGLNGYTF.

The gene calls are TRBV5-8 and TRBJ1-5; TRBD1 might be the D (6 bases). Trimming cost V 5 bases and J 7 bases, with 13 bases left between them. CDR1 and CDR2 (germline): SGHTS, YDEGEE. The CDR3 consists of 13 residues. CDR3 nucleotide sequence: TGTGCCAGCAGGAAACAGGGTTTACAGCCCCAGCATTTT. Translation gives CASRKQGLQPQHF.

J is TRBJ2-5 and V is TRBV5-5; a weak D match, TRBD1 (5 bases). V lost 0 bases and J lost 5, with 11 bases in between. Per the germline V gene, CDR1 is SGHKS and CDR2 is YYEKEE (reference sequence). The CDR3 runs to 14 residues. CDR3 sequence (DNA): TGTGCCAGCAGCTTGGGGGGCCTCACGGAGACCCAGTACTTC. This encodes CASSLGGLTETQYF. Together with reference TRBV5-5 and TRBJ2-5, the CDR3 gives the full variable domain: DAGVTQSPTHLIKTRGQQVTLRCSPISGHKSVSWYQQVLGQGPQFIFQYYEKEERGRGNFPDRFSARQFPNYSSELNVNALLLGDSALYLCASSLGGLTETQYFGPGTRLLVL.